This T cell receptor beta chain emerged from a study of CD8+ T cells in alopecia areata (dated by TCRdb to the late 2010s). At the level of the whole study: The treated patients, all with moderate-to-severe alopecia areata, were enrolled in an open-label pilot trial of oral tofacitinib given at 5 to 10 mg twice daily. Scalp clonality was compared across normal scalp (n=4), patchy alopecia areata scalp (n=8), and alopecia totalis/universalis scalp (n=8). Tofacitinib-treated patients had biopsies at baseline and at 4 and 24 weeks of treatment, with a later scalp biopsy in several patients. RNA came from the PAXgene miRNA kit for fixed scalp, the miRNeasy kit for PBMCs, and the RNeasy kit for mouse skin. Human TCRbeta sequencing covered scalp tissue and sorted CD4+ and CD8+ peripheral blood T cells from patchy and totalis/universalis alopecia areata patients and healthy controls. To study T cell clonal expansion in alopecia areata, the researchers applied high-throughput TCRbeta sequencing to both the C3H/HeJ mouse model and human patients. Patients received tofacitinib for 6 to 18 months and were then followed off drug for 6 months to check for delayed response and recurrence. TCRbeta CDR3 regions were amplified by immunoSEQ multiplex PCR with 35 Vbeta forward and 13 Jbeta reverse primers.

Library preparation employed the immunoSEQ multiplex PCR assay. RNA was extracted from all samples and reverse transcribed into cDNA, which served as template for TCR sequencing. First-strand cDNA was synthesized with SuperScript III using a 2:1 mix of oligo-dT and random hexamers. Amplification bias was assessed with a synthetic immune receptor repertoire, and residual bias was removed computationally. As for the authors' bioinformatics: Raw reads were preprocessed to remove errors, and CDR3 was defined according to IMGT conventions as the region from the conserved cysteine to phenylalanine. Clonality was computed as 1 minus the Shannon entropy, with the entropy normalized by log2 of the number of productive unique TCRs. CD4 or CD8 identity of scalp clones was inferred by cross-referencing scalp TCRbeta sequences with sorted blood CD4 and CD8 repertoires. TCRdb took this table from immuneACCESS and kept in-frame rearrangements with V and J called. Such tables lack part of the clones; where checked against another copy, unresolved V genes explain under half of the gap, and the rest is unexplained. Clone size and the V and J calls come from that table; the DNA yielded D and trimming. For this sample there are 150,000 or so clones; around 47% appear just once. The ten largest clones take up more than 6.5% of the sample.

As for this clone: The target of this receptor is not known. Base qualities are not at hand, and no much larger clone is one base apart.

Study-wide findings and limitations: Shared TCR sequences between patients were less evident than in mice, which may be partly attributable to HLA diversity in the patient population. Unlike mouse skin, where gammadelta T cells dominate, normal human skin contains resident alphabeta T cells that get sequenced too, which complicates analysis of the scalp TCR repertoire. Lesional scalp, especially in alopecia totalis/universalis, showed higher clonality and more expanded CD8+ clones than normal scalp, suggesting antigenic drive.

Sequences GTSNPN (CDR1) and SVGIG (CDR2) are obtained from the germline V gene (reference sequence). The CDR3, from cysteine to phenylalanine, totals 12 residues. The CDR3 DNA has 36 bases and is translated from base 1. V is clipped by 0 bases and J by 4 bases, and the sequence between their germline boundaries is 6 bases long. From alopecia areata patients, peripheral blood was collected along with lesional scalp punch biopsies. PBMCs were isolated by density centrifugation and stained for CD3, CD4 and CD8, and CD4+ and CD8+ T cells were sorted on a FACSAria. This sequence originates from a human donor with alopecia areata. The rearrangement joined TRBV30 to TRBJ1-2; no D segment can be confidently identified. The sequenced sample consisted of CD4+ T cells sorted from blood. The nucleotides read TGTGCCTGGAGTGTTTTGAGCTATGGCTACACCTTC. Translated, this is CAWSVLSYGYTF.